This passage covers 11 T cell receptor beta chains from one sample sequenced in a study of PD-1 blockade in classical Hodgkin lymphoma. The patients all showed relapse after autologous stem cell transplantation, while their brentuximab vedotin exposure varied. Sequenced by immunoSEQ multiplex PCR; TCRdb stores in-frame clones only, minus some. Among about 43,000 clones listed, 65% to 85% were seen once. This material consisted of peripheral blood mononuclear cells (PBMCs), taken at baseline. The source is a human donor with classical Hodgkin lymphoma.

This chain joins TRBV12-5 and TRBJ1-2; 8 nucleotides align to TRBD1. V lost 3 bases to trimming and J lost 0 bases; unmatched junction nucleotides: 3. The V gene's germline CDR1 is LGHNT and CDR2 FRNRAP. This CDR3 spans 15 amino acids. The CDR3: CASGFGQGANYGYTF. CDR3 nucleotides: TGTGCTAGTGGTTTTGGACAGGGAGCTAACTATGGCTACACCTTC. The complete variable domain, with remaining parts taken from reference TRBV12-5 and TRBJ1-2, reads DARVTQTPRHKVTEMGQEVTMRCQPILGHNTVFWYRQTMMQGLELLAYFRNRAPLDDSGMPKDRFSAEMPDATLATLKIQPSEPRDSAVYFCASGFGQGANYGYTFGSGTRLTVV.

The genes are TRBV6-6 and TRBJ1-1; D ambiguous. The V gene lost 0 bases and the J gene lost 5 bases, with 7 bases spanning the gap. Germline assignment: CDR1 MNHNY and CDR2 SVGAGI (reference sequence). There are 13 residues in the CDR3. The CDR3 region is CASSYSRGTEAFF. CDR3 coding DNA: TGTGCCAGCAGTTACTCCCGTGGGACTGAAGCTTTCTTT.

In its sample, this clone was seen a few times. The chain is built from TRBV7-3 and TRBJ1-5, with D uncertain. Germline V lookup: CDR1 SGHTA, CDR2 FQGTGA. The CDR3 loop spans 15 amino acids. V shed 5 bases and J shed 3 bases, with 14 bases lying between them. The CDR3 loop is CASSLRPVHNQPQHF. In DNA, the CDR3 is TGTGCCAGCAGCCTTAGACCGGTCCACAATCAGCCCCAGCATTTT.

CDR3 bases: TGCGCCAGCAGCTTGGTCGGGGAGGGTCACACTGAAGCTTTCTTT. Its translation is CASSLVGEGHTEAFF. The chain uses TRBV5-1 and TRBJ1-1; no clear D. V lost 0 bases, J lost 3 bases, and 12 bases lay in between. Germline V gives CDR1 SGHRS, CDR2 YFSETQ. CDR3 length: 15 amino acids.

This chain joins TRBV19 and TRBJ1-2; no clear D. The ends were cut back, 4 bases at V and 4 bases at J, with 19 bases in the middle. In germline, CDR1 is LNHDA, CDR2 SQIVND (reference sequence). CDR3 size: 16 residues. As DNA, the CDR3 is TGTGCCAGTAGTAGCCTGGACGGTGGGGATAGCTATGGCTACACCTTC. Its protein product is CASSSLDGGDSYGYTF.

The V gene is TRBV9, the J gene TRBJ1-2; possible D gene TRBD1, 6 bases. The CDR3 contains 15 residues. Trimming took off 4 bases at V and 4 bases at J, with 17 bases between the two ends. Germline V lookup: CDR1 SGDLS, CDR2 YYNGEE. The CDR3 DNA is TGTGCCAGCAGCCCTGGGGGCGATGCCCCCTATGGCTACACCTTC. This encodes CASSPGGDAPYGYTF.

The chain links TRBV7-6 to TRBJ2-1, with TRBD2 matching 10 bases. The CDR3 extends over 16 amino acids. The V segment lost 3 bases and the J segment 7 bases; nucleotides outside the gene matches: 9. CDR1 is SGHVS, CDR2 FNYEAQ, per germline. As DNA, the CDR3 is TGTGCCAGCAGCTTCCCCCCTAGCGGGGGCCAAAATGAGCAGTTCTTC. It codes for CASSFPPSGGQNEQFF.

As for this clone: A junction boundary mismatches the germline segment, possibly from a read error. The chain uses TRBV2 and TRBJ1-1; D call uncertain. The CDR3 covers 14 residues. From germline, CDR1 is SNHLY and CDR2 FYNNEI. CDR3 coding DNA: TGTGCCAGCAGGGAAGGTGAATTGAACACTGAAGCTTTCTTT. As protein: CASREGELNTEAFF. Supplemented by reference TRBV2 and TRBJ1-1, the full variable domain reads EPEVTQTPSHQVTQMGQEVILRCVPISNHLYFYWYRQILGQKVEFLVSFYNNEISEKSEIFDDQFSVERPDGSNFTLKIRSTKLEDSAMYFCASREGELNTEAFFGQGTRLTVV.

Here the CDR3 reads CASSVEASGRETQYF. CDR3 in DNA: TGTGCCAGCAGCGTAGAGGCTAGCGGGAGAGAGACCCAGTACTTC. This chain uses TRBV9 with TRBJ2-5; 10 bases align to TRBD2. Germline assignment: CDR1 SGDLS and CDR2 YYNGEE. The CDR3 covers 15 residues. With V trimmed by 0 bases and J by 4 bases, 3 bases remained unmatched. Drawing the rest from reference TRBV9 and TRBJ2-5, the complete variable domain is DSGVTQTPKHLITATGQRVTLRCSPRSGDLSVYWYQQSLDQGLQFLIQYYNGEERAKGNILERFSAQQFPDLHSELNLSSLELGDSALYFCASSVEASGRETQYFGPGTRLLVL.

V is TRBV10-1 and J is TRBJ2-2; 9 positions agree with TRBD1. Germline V gene lookup returns CDR1 WNHNN and CDR2 SYGVQD (reference sequence). The J segment lost 1 base and the V segment lost 2 bases, leaving 5 bases of the junction unmatched. This CDR3 spans 17 amino acids. The CDR3 DNA follows: TGCGCCAGCAGTGAGACTCCGGGACAGGGGAACACCGGGGAGCTGTTTTTT. It translates to CASSETPGQGNTGELFF.

The CDR3 sequence is CASSLYSSGGSYNEQFF. The CDR3 nucleotides are TGCGCCAGCAGCTTGTATTCTAGCGGGGGCTCCTACAATGAGCAGTTCTTC. The chain is built from TRBV5-1 and TRBJ2-1, with 10 bases aligning to TRBD2. The CDR3 totals 17 residues. From germline, CDR1 is SGHRS and CDR2 YFSETQ. The ends lost 1 base at V and 0 bases at J; junction bases unmatched: 4.